This paragraph covers one TCR beta chain sequence. Antigen: not known. The data derive from a study of beta chain features in type 1 diabetes. General study points: A PCR bias possibly favoring shorter templates would apply equally to patients and controls. People with Type 1 diabetes carried modestly yet significantly shorter TCRB CDR3s in all four CD4+ subsets.

The investigators reverse transcribed all of the isolated RNA, so they sequenced expressed TCRB transcripts. Profiling relied on immunoSEQ multiplex PCR, and the TCRdb table lists in-frame clones only, not all of them. The sample records approximately 120,000 clones, 15% to 20% being singletons. From germline, CDR1 is SGHRS and CDR2 YFSETQ. V shed 3 bases and J 4 bases; nucleotides not matched to a gene: 10. CDR3 length equals 17 residues. The TCR was taken from a man between 18 and 29 years old with type 1 diabetes. Material: central memory CD4+ T cells from blood. The chain combines TRBV5-1 with TRBJ1-2; TRBD1 agrees at 12 bases. Here the CDR3 DNA reads TGCGCCAGCAGCTGGGGCCCGGGACAGGGGGCCAGCTATGGCTACACCTTC. Translation: CASSWGPGQGASYGYTF.